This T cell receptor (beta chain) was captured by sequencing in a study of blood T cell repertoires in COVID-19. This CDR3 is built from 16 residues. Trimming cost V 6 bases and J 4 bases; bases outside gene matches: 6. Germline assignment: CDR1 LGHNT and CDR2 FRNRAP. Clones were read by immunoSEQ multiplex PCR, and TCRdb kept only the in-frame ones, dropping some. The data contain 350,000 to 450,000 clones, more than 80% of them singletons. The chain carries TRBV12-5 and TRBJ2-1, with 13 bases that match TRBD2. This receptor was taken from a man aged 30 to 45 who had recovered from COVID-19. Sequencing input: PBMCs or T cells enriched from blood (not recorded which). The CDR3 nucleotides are TGTGCTAGTGGAACCGGGACTAGCGGGAATTACAATGAGCAGTTCTTC. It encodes CASGTGTSGNYNEQFF.